A single sample is the source of the 28 T cell receptor beta chains below, sequenced in a study of regulatory T cells in long-lasting Graves disease. This sample's time point: persistent/refractory GD, antithyroid drugs over 5 years with positive TRAb. PBMCs were the source of the RNA used for TCR sequencing. CDR3-region Arm-PCR and iRepertoire HTBI primers produced the TCR beta libraries. TCRdb fed the multiplex PCR reads into MiXCR, producing one record per CDR3 protein. The repertoire holds approximately 690,000 distinct CDR3 sequences, with about 30% as singletons. This sample comprised peripheral blood mononuclear cells (PBMCs), obtained when the disease was refractory, from a patient treated with antithyroid drugs. The receptor source for this set is a female donor with Graves disease.

This clonotype has ten or more counts. The chain links TRBV28 to TRBJ1-4; D perhaps matches TRBD1 (6 bases). CDR3 size: 14 residues. V lost 6 bases to trimming and J lost 7 bases, with 15 bases between them. The germline gives CDR1 MDHEN, CDR2 SYDVKM. CDR3 sequence: CASSRGGFVEKLFF. The CDR3 DNA follows: TGTGCCAGCAGCCGAGGGGGGTTCGTTGAAAAACTGTTTTTT.

In this sample, this clonotype turned up once. This sequence joins TRBV30 and TRBJ1-1, with D maybe TRBD1 (5 bases). Trimming shortened V by 0 bases and J by 1 base, and 12 bases separated the two germline ends. Germline values: CDR1 GTSNPN, CDR2 SVGIG (reference sequence). The CDR3 covers 15 residues. The CDR3 spells CAWSVIRVANTEAFF. The CDR3, as DNA: TGTGCCTGGAGTGTTATCAGGGTAGCGAACACTGAAGCTTTCTTT.

The genes are TRBV7-9 and TRBJ2-1; 10 bases are a match to TRBD2. This CDR3 spans 14 amino acids. Per germline, CDR1 SEHNR and CDR2 FQNEAQ (reference sequence). The J segment lost 9 bases and the V segment lost 2 bases, leaving 4 bases of the junction unmatched. CDR3 in DNA: TGTGCCAGCAGCTTAACTAGCGGGACGGCTGAGCAGTTCTTC. This gives the protein CASSLTSGTAEQFF.

This clonotype was picked up one time. The J gene is TRBJ2-3, the V gene TRBV6-1; 8 bases are shared with TRBD2. CDR1 and CDR2 (germline): MNHNS, SASEGT. This CDR3 is built from 16 residues. Unmatched junction bases numbered 11, after V lost 4 bases and J lost 5 bases. CDR3 loop: CASSGPGTRQEDTQYF. CDR3 in DNA: TGTGCCAGCAGTGGCCCCGGGACTAGGCAGGAAGATACGCAGTATTTT.

In its sample, this clonotype was seen a few times. The chain uses TRBV2 and TRBJ2-3; perhaps TRBD1 as D (5 bases). The germline V gene encodes CDR1 SNHLY and CDR2 FYNNEI. This CDR3 comprises 15 residues. With 4 bases removed from V and 3 bases from J, the gap between germline ends came to 14 bases. The CDR3 DNA is TGTGCCAGCAGTGCCTTACAGGCTTCTACAGATACGCAGTATTTT. It yields the protein CASSALQASTDTQYF.

As regards this clonotype: A much larger clone differs from this one at a single base, so this may be a read error. This sequence joins TRBV6-5 and TRBJ2-5, with 7 bases identical to TRBD2. CDR3 length equals 18 residues. The V and J ends lost 4 bases and 4 bases, in that order; junction bases with no gene match: 18. Germline CDR1 is MNHEY and CDR2 is SVGAGI. The CDR3 here is CASSSTRLRTCGRETQYF. For the CDR3, the DNA is TGTGCCAGCAGTTCCACCAGACTACGGACTTGCGGGAGAGAGACCCAGTACTTC.

The chain has TRBV7-9 and TRBJ2-7; D gene uncertain. Germline V gives CDR1 SEHNR, CDR2 FQNEAQ (reference sequence). V lost 1 base to trimming and J lost 5 bases, with 9 bases between them. The CDR3 is 13 amino acids. CDR3 DNA: TGTGCCAGCAGCTTAGAATGGTTCCACGAGCAGTACTTC. Translation gives CASSLEWFHEQYF.

The chain combines TRBV6-1 with TRBJ2-6, with unresolved D. CDR1 is MNHNS and CDR2 is SASEGT in the germline V gene. Trimming left V 11 bases short and J 1 base short, with 9 bases between. The CDR3 consists of 13 residues. DNA for the CDR3: TGTGCCGGTTGGGGATCTGGGGCCAACGTCCTGACTTTC. It specifies CAGWGSGANVLTF.

J is TRBJ1-6 and V is TRBV20-1; tentatively, D is TRBD1 (6 bases). V was pared by 5 bases and J by 10 bases, with 9 bases between. The CDR3 contains 11 residues. Per germline, CDR1 DFQATT and CDR2 SNEGSKA (reference sequence). As DNA, the CDR3 is TGCAGTGCTCGAAGGGGGTCACCCCTCCACTTT. It codes for CSARRGSPLHF.

This clonotype turned up a few times. This chain connects TRBV7-3 to TRBJ1-6, with D unclear. Germline CDR1 reads SGHTA; CDR2 reads FQGTGA. Trimming stripped 2 bases from V and 8 bases from J, with 10 bases between. The CDR3 loop spans 14 amino acids. CDR3 nucleotide sequence: TGTGCCAGCAGCTTAGGTGCAGGCCATTCACCCCTCCACTTT. It encodes CASSLGAGHSPLHF.

This clonotype came up a few times. The rearrangement links TRBV29-1 to TRBJ1-2, with D possibly TRBD1 on 6 matching bases. CDR1 and CDR2 from the germline V gene are SQVTM and ANQGSEA. This CDR3 is built from 12 residues. V was shortened by 4 bases and J by 2 bases, with 8 bases between the two germline ends. The CDR3 coding sequence is TGCAGCGTTGGGACAGAGAACTATGGCTACACCTTC. It encodes CSVGTENYGYTF.

The V and J genes are TRBV19 and TRBJ1-1; tentatively, D is TRBD1 (6 bases). Trimming took off 3 bases at V and 3 bases at J, with 11 bases between the two ends. Germline lookup yields CDR1 LNHDA and CDR2 SQIVND (reference sequence). The CDR3 spans 14 residues. CDR3 bases: TGTGCCAGTAGTATCGGGGGCCGGGACACTGAAGCTTTCTTT. Its translation: CASSIGGRDTEAFF.

The rearrangement joins TRBV5-1 to TRBJ1-2; 11 nucleotides match TRBD1. V shed 2 bases, J shed 7 bases, and the junction held 10 bases outside the gene matches. CDR3 length: 16 residues. Germline loops: CDR1 SGHRS, CDR2 YFSETQ. The CDR3 nucleotides are TGCGCCAGCAGCTTTGGGACAGGGGGGACGATTGGTGGCTACACCTTC. Residues: CASSFGTGGTIGGYTF. The entire variable domain, with the rest obtained from reference TRBV5-1 and TRBJ1-2, is as follows: KAGVTQTPRYLIKTRGQQVTLSCSPISGHRSVSWYQQTPGQGLQFLFEYFSETQRNKGNFPGRFSGRQFSNSRSEMNVSTLELGDSALYLCASSFGTGGTIGGYTFGSGTRLTVV.

The chain has TRBV10-3 and TRBJ1-1; 8 bases fit TRBD1. The CDR3 covers 13 residues. The germline V gene has CDR1 ENHRY and CDR2 SYGVKD. Germline trimming cut 6 bases from V and 7 bases from J; bases unmatched to any gene: 7. The CDR3 DNA sequence: TGTGCCATCAGAATAAGGGGACAGGATGAAGCTTTCTTT. This encodes CAIRIRGQDEAFF.

This clonotype appeared once. V usage is TRBV20-1 and J usage is TRBJ2-3; 7 bases agree with TRBD1. This CDR3 is 13 amino acids long. V gave up 6 bases and J gave up 6 bases; unmatched junction bases: 9. Germline-derived CDR1 and CDR2 are DFQATT and SNEGSKA (reference sequence). The CDR3 region is CSARQGAADTQYF. The CDR3 DNA follows: TGCAGTGCAAGACAGGGAGCAGCGGATACGCAGTATTTT.

The rearrangement joins TRBV6-1 to TRBJ1-5, with a tentative D call TRBD1 (5 bases). CDR1 is MNHNS, CDR2 SASEGT, per germline. The ends were cut back, 7 bases at V and 0 bases at J, with 10 bases in the middle. There are 14 residues in the CDR3. The CDR3 DNA reads TGTGCCAGCAACCTACAGGCTAGCAATCAGCCCCAGCATTTT. This encodes CASNLQASNQPQHF.

This clonotype occurred once. This sequence joins TRBV20-1 and TRBJ1-6; D gene uncertain. V shed 0 bases and J shed 0 bases, with 9 bases lying between them. From germline, CDR1 is DFQATT and CDR2 SNEGSKA (reference sequence). This CDR3 has 16 residues. This CDR3 reads CSARDRRGSYNSPLHF. Here the CDR3 DNA reads TGCAGTGCTAGAGATCGGCGGGGCTCCTATAATTCACCCCTCCACTTT.

This clonotype occurred many times. The J gene is TRBJ1-5, the V gene TRBV28; tentatively, D is TRBD1 (5 bases). This CDR3 is built from 15 residues. Trimming removed 2 bases from V and 2 bases from J, with 10 bases in between. The germline gives CDR1 MDHEN, CDR2 SYDVKM. CDR3 nucleotides: TGTGCCAGCAGTTTAGTTGGGGCAGGCAATCAGCCCCAGCATTTT. Translation gives CASSLVGAGNQPQHF. The full variable domain, in which reference TRBV28 and TRBJ1-5 provide the parts outside the CDR3, is DVKVTQSSRYLVKRTGEKVFLECVQDMDHENMFWYRQDPGLGLRLIYFSYDVKMKEKGDIPEGYSVSREKKERFSLILESASTNQTSMYLCASSLVGAGNQPQHFGDGTRLSIL.

This clonotype was observed at least ten times. The J gene is TRBJ2-2, the V gene TRBV12-3 or TRBV12-4; D unresolved. V was pared by 5 bases and J by 7 bases, with 11 bases between. The CDR3 covers 13 residues. CDR3 in amino acids: CASSPQLNGELFF. In nucleotides, the CDR3 is TGTGCCAGCAGTCCCCAATTGAACGGGGAGCTGTTTTTT.

This clonotype came up many times. The gene calls are TRBV11-2 and TRBJ2-7, with D possibly called TRBD1 or TRBD2 (7 bases each). The CDR3 contains 13 residues. V gave up 7 bases and J gave up 2 bases, with 12 bases separating them. Germline V gene sequence: CDR1 SGHAT, CDR2 FQNNGV. The CDR3 spells CASTSGGAYEQYF. The CDR3 DNA sequence: TGTGCCAGCACCTCAGGGGGGGCCTACGAGCAGTACTTC.

This clonotype was detected ten times or more. The chain joins TRBV28 to TRBJ1-2; 9 positions agree with TRBD1. Germline trimming cut 6 bases from V and 2 bases from J; bases unmatched to any gene: 4. CDR3 length: 14 amino acids. Germline loops: CDR1 MDHEN, CDR2 SYDVKM. The CDR3 here is CASRDGQGNYGYTF. The CDR3 DNA follows: TGTGCCAGCAGGGATGGACAGGGGAACTATGGCTACACCTTC.

Many counts were recorded for this clonotype. The rearrangement joins TRBV11-2 to TRBJ1-2; tentative D call: TRBD1 (6 bases). Germline-derived CDR1 and CDR2 are SGHAT and FQNNGV. Trimming cost V 1 base and J 1 base, with 13 bases left between them. This CDR3 has 16 amino acids. The CDR3 is CASSLVVQGVNYGYTF. CDR3 DNA: TGTGCCAGCAGCTTAGTGGTACAGGGAGTTAACTATGGCTACACCTTC.

This clonotype was counted between two and nine times. The V and J genes are TRBV6-1 and TRBJ2-7; TRBD1 aligns across 10 bases. Germline lookup yields CDR1 MNHNS and CDR2 SASEGT. The trim removed 7 bases at V and 3 bases at J, leaving 6 bases unmatched. The CDR3 contains 14 residues. DNA for the CDR3: TGTGCCAGCAACCCCCGGACAGGGGGCTACGAGCAGTACTTC. Translated: CASNPRTGGYEQYF.

This chain joins TRBV12-3 or TRBV12-4 and TRBJ1-5, with D tentatively TRBD1 (5 bases). This CDR3 contains 15 residues. V lost 9 bases and J lost 1, with 16 bases in between. The CDR3 spells CASRRGTGSNQPQHF. The CDR3, as DNA: TGTGCCAGTCGTAGGGGAACCGGGAGCAATCAGCCCCAGCATTTT.

The chain employs TRBV25-1 and TRBJ1-1; the D is unclear. V lost 11 bases to trimming and J lost 4 bases, with 17 bases between them. The CDR3 covers 13 residues. Germline CDR1 reads MGHDK; CDR2 reads SYGVNS. CDR3 bases: TGTGCCGGCCGGCCCGGTTATACCACTGAAGCTTTCTTT. It specifies CAGRPGYTTEAFF.

This clonotype came up many times. V usage is TRBV20-1 and J usage is TRBJ2-5; the D is unclear. CDR1 is DFQATT and CDR2 is SNEGSKA in the germline V gene (reference sequence). The CDR3 sequence is 10 residues long. V gave up 6 bases and J gave up 5 bases, with 7 bases separating them. The chain's CDR3 is CSAARETQYF. As DNA, the CDR3 is TGCAGTGCCGCAAGGGAGACCCAGTACTTC.

The V and J genes are TRBV12-3 or TRBV12-4 and TRBJ2-4; 11 nucleotides match TRBD2. The DNA end favors TRBJ2-5, so the J call may be wrong. The CDR3 contains 14 residues. CDR3: CASGDGLAGETQYF. CDR3 nucleotides: TGTGCCAGCGGAGATGGACTAGCGGGAGAGACCCAGTACTTC.

The chain joins TRBV19 to TRBJ2-7; D may be TRBD2 (6 bases). CDR3 length: 14 amino acids. Trimming removed 8 bases at V and 1 base at J, with 15 bases between. Germline CDR1 and CDR2: LNHDA and SQIVND (reference sequence). For the CDR3, the DNA is TGTGCCAGTGGCTGGACTACGAGTTCCTACGAGCAGTACTTC. It specifies CASGWTTSSYEQYF.